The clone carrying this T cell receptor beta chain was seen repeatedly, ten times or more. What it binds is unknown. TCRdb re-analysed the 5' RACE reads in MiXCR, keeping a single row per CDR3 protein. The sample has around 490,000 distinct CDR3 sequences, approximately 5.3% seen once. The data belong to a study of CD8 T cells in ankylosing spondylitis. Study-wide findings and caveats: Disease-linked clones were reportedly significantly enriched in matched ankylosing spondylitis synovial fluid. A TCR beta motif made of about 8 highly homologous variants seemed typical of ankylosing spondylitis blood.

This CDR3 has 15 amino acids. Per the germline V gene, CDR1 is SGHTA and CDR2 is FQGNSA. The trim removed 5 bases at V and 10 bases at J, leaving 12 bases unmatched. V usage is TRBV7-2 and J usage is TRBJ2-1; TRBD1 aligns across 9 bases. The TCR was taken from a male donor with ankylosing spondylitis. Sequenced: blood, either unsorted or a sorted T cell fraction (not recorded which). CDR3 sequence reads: CASSPRRDRDGEQFF. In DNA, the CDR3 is TGTGCCAGCAGCCCCCGCCGGGACAGGGACGGAGAGCAGTTCTTC.